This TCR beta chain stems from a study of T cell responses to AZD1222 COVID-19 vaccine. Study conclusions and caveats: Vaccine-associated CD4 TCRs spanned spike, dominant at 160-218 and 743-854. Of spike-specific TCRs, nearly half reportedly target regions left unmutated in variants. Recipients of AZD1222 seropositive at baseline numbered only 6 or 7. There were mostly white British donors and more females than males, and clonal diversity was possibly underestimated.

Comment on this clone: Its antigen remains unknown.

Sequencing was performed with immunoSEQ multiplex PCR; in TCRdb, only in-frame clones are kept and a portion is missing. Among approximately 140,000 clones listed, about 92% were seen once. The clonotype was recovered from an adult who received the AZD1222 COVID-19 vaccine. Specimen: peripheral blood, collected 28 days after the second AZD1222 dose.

This chain's CDR3 is CASSLVRQGTYEQYF. In DNA form, the CDR3 reads TGTGCCAGCAGCTTGGTTCGCCAGGGGACCTACGAGCAGTACTTC. V and J are TRBV5-4 and TRBJ2-7; a possible D gene is TRBD1 (6 bases). The germline CDR1 and CDR2 sequences are SGHNT and YYREEE (reference sequence). The CDR3 has 15 amino acids. V was cut by 0 bases and J by 2 bases, with 12 bases left in between.